Each of the 11 T cell receptor beta chains below was sequenced from the same sample in a study of CD8+CD57+ T cells in acquired aplastic anemia. The study profiled TCR beta VDJ and CDR3 using genomic DNA as template. TCRdb redid the calling of the reads with MiXCR, one entry per CDR3 protein. The profile shows 150,000 to 200,000 distinct CDR3 sequences, roughly 47% of them singletons. Sequenced material: sorted CD4+, CD8+, or CD8+CD57+ T cells (not recorded which) from PBMCs. All receptors derive from a human donor in good health.

In its sample, this clonotype was seen many times. The chain recombines TRBV20-1 with TRBJ1-5; D is undetermined. Germline CDR1 DFQATT, CDR2 SNEGSKA (reference sequence). V lost 6 bases to trimming and J lost 2 bases, with 11 bases between them. The CDR3 is 13 residues long. CDR3 in DNA: TGCAGTGCCACTAGGGCGGGCAATCAGCCCCAGCATTTT. Amino acids: CSATRAGNQPQHF.

This clonotype was detected many times. This chain connects TRBV11-2 to TRBJ2-7; 13 nucleotides line up with TRBD2. The germline V gene encodes CDR1 SGHAT and CDR2 FQNNGV. The CDR3 covers 16 residues. V dropped 4 bases and J dropped 9; count of bases not matched to a gene: 12. The CDR3 reads CASSSVTSGRGSGQYF. The CDR3 nucleotides read TGTGCCAGCAGCTCGGTCACTAGCGGGAGGGGGAGCGGGCAGTACTTC.

V gene TRBV7-9 combines with J gene TRBJ1-1, with D possibly TRBD1 on 5 matching bases. V gave up 5 bases and J gave up 6 bases, with 10 bases separating them. This CDR3 is 12 amino acids long. Germline lookup yields CDR1 SEHNR and CDR2 FQNEAQ (reference sequence). The CDR3 sequence: CASSAGLAEAFF. In nucleotides, the CDR3 is TGTGCCAGCAGCGCGGGACTAGCTGAAGCTTTCTTT.

The chain couples TRBV15 to TRBJ2-5; a possible D gene is TRBD1 (6 bases). Germline assignment: CDR1 LNHNV and CDR2 YYDKDF (reference sequence). The V end lost 1 base, the J end lost 2 bases, and 8 bases lay between the germline ends. CDR3 size: 14 residues. CDR3 sequence (DNA): TGTGCCACCAGCAGAGGAGGACAGCAAGAGACCCAGTACTTC. Amino acids: CATSRGGQQETQYF.

This clonotype was recorded many times. V gene TRBV6-1 combines with J gene TRBJ2-7, with 8 bases identical to TRBD1. Germline V lookup: CDR1 MNHNS, CDR2 SASEGT. The CDR3 totals 14 residues. Trimming cost V 4 bases and J 2 bases; bases outside gene matches: 4. The CDR3 is CASSVDRGPYEQYF. Here the CDR3 DNA reads TGTGCCAGCAGTGTTGACAGGGGCCCCTACGAGCAGTACTTC.

This rearrangement joins TRBV3-1 to TRBJ2-1, with 10 bases aligning to TRBD2. Germline trimming cut 6 bases from V and 13 bases from J; bases unmatched to any gene: 15. The CDR3 loop spans 15 amino acids. The germline gives CDR1 LGHDT, CDR2 YNNKEL (reference sequence). CDR3 amino acids: CASSPGGVGLALQFF. CDR3 nucleotides: TGTGCCAGCAGTCCCGGAGGGGTGGGACTAGCGCTACAGTTCTTC.

There are many counts of this clonotype. This sequence joins TRBV9 and TRBJ2-2; tentatively, D is TRBD1 (5 bases). V was shortened by 5 bases and J by 4 bases, with 15 bases between the two germline ends. Germline assignment: CDR1 SGDLS and CDR2 YYNGEE. This CDR3 has 15 residues. The CDR3 region is CASRKGHSGTGELFF. CDR3 in DNA: TGTGCCAGCAGGAAAGGACATTCGGGCACCGGGGAGCTGTTTTTT.

As for this clonotype: A read error may explain this, as a much larger clone is one base away. This chain links TRBV12-3 or TRBV12-4 with TRBJ1-3; D gene ambiguous. CDR3 length: 15 amino acids. Trimming pared 5 bases from V and 0 bases from J, leaving 11 bases between. The CDR3 region is CASSIPSNSGNTIYF. DNA of the CDR3: TGTGCCAGCAGTATCCCCTCAAACTCTGGAAACACCATATATTTT.

As regards this clonotype: Given a much more abundant clone one base away, this may be a read error. The rearrangement links TRBV6-6 to TRBJ2-1, with D maybe TRBD2 (5 bases). Germline CDR1 is MNHNY and CDR2 is SVGAGI (reference sequence). Deletions cut 8 bases from V and 9 bases from J, with 20 bases between. The CDR3 runs 14 residues. The CDR3 here is CASLLAEVSSEQFF. The CDR3 nucleotides are TGTGCCAGCCTTCTGGCGGAGGTTTCCAGTGAGCAGTTCTTC.

In this sample, this clonotype turned up a few times. V usage is TRBV28 and J usage is TRBJ1-1, with D hard to call. The CDR3 totals 11 residues. Trimming removed 3 bases from V and 8 bases from J, with 7 bases in between. Germline V lookup: CDR1 MDHEN, CDR2 SYDVKM. CDR3 region: CASSFQREAFF. CDR3 DNA: TGTGCCAGCAGTTTCCAGCGCGAAGCTTTCTTT.

The rearrangement links TRBV15 to TRBJ1-3; D remains ambiguous. The CDR3 totals 15 residues. The V end lost 0 bases, the J end lost 4 bases, and 10 bases lay between the germline ends. The germline V gene has CDR1 LNHNV and CDR2 YYDKDF (reference sequence). The CDR3 protein is CATSRDMGNGNTIYF. Written as DNA, the CDR3 is TGTGCCACCAGCAGAGATATGGGTAACGGAAACACCATATATTTT.